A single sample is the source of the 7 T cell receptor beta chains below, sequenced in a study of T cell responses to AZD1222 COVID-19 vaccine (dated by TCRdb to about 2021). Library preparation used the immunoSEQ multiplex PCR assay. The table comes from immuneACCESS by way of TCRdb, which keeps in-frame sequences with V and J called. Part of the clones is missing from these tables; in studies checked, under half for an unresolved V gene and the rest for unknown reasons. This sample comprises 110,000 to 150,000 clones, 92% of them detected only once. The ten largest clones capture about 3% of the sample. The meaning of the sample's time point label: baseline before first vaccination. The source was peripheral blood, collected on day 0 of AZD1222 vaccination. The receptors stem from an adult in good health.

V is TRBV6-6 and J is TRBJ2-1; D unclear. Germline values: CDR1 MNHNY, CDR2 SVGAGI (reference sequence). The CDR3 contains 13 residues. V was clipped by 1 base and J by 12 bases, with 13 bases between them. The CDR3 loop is CASSYFPPHGQFF. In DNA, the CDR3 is TGTGCCAGCAGTTACTTCCCTCCTCACGGGCAGTTCTTC.

For the CDR3, the DNA is TGTGCCAGCAGTCAAATCTACACCAATCAGCCCCAGCATTTT. Protein sequence: CASSQIYTNQPQHF. The chain carries TRBV6-2 or TRBV6-3 and TRBJ1-5; D uncertain. From germline, CDR1 is MNHEY and CDR2 SVGEGT. Trimming pared 5 bases from V and 3 bases from J, leaving 11 bases between. The length of the CDR3 is 14 residues.

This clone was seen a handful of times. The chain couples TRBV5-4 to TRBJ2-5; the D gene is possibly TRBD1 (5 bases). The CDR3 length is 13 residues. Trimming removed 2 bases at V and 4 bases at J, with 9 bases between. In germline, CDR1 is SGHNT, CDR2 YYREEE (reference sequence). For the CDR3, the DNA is TGTGCCAGCAGCTTCCAGGGCCCAGAGACCCAGTACTTC. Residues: CASSFQGPETQYF.

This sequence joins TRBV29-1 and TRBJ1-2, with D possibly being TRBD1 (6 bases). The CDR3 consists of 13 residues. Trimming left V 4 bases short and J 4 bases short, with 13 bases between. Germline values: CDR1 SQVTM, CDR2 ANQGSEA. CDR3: CSVGVTGPYGYTF. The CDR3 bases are TGCAGCGTTGGGGTGACAGGCCCCTATGGCTACACCTTC.

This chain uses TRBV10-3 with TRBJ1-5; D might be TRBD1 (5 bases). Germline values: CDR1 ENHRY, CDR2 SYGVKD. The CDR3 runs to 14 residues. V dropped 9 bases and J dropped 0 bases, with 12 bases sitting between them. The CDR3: CAIGTQNSNQPQHF. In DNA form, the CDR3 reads TGTGCCATTGGGACCCAGAATAGCAATCAGCCCCAGCATTTT.

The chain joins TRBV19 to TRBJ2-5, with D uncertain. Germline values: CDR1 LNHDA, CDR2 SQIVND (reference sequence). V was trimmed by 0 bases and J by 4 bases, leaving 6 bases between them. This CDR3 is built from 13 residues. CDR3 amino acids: CASSIEPGETQYF. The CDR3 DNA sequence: TGTGCCAGTAGTATAGAGCCCGGAGAGACCCAGTACTTC.

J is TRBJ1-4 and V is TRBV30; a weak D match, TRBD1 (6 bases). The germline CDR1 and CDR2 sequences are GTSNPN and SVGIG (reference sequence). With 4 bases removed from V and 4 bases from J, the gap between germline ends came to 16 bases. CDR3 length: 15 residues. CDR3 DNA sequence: TGTGCCTGGAAGGTGGGGGCCGGCTATAATGAAAAACTGTTTTTT. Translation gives CAWKVGAGYNEKLFF.